This T cell receptor beta chain stems from a study of identical twins. This CDR3 spans 17 amino acids. CDR1 is SGHDN and CDR2 is FVKESK in the germline V gene. Trimming removed 1 base at V and 0 bases at J, with 13 bases between. TCRdb re-derived calls from the 5' RACE reads in MiXCR, one entry per CDR3 protein. The repertoire has 1.5 million to 2 million distinct CDR3 sequences, more than 30% of them found once; the top ten carry about 0.27%. This clonotype was observed a handful of times. V is TRBV14 and J is TRBJ2-1, with D unresolved. The clonotype was recovered from a newborn girl in good health. Input material: cord blood. CDR3 in DNA: TGTGCCAGCAGCCAAGGGATTCGGTTCAGCTCCTACAATGAGCAGTTCTTC. Protein: CASSQGIRFSSYNEQFF.